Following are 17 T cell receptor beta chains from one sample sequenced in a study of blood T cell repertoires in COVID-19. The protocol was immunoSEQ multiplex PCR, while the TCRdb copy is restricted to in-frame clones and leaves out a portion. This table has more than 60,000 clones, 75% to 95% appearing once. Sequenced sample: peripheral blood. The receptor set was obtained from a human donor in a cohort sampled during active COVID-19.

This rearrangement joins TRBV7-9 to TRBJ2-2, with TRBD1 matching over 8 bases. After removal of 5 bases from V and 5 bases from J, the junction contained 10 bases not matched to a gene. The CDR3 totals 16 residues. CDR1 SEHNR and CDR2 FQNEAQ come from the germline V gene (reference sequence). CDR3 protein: CASSPMDRVRTGELFF. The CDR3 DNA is TGTGCCAGCAGCCCGATGGACAGGGTTCGGACCGGGGAGCTGTTTTTT.

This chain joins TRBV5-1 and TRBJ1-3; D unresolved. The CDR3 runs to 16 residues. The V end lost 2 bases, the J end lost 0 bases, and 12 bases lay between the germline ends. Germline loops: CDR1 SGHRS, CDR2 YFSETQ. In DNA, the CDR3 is TGCGCCAGCAGCTTCGGTATACCGAGCTCTGGAAACACCATATATTTT. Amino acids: CASSFGIPSSGNTIYF.

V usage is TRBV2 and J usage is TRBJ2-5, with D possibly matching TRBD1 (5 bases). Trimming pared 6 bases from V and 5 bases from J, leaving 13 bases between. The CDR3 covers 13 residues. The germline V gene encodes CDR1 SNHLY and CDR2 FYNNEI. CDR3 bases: TGTGCCAGCAGGGTTCAGGGCAGGGAGACCCAGTACTTC. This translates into CASRVQGRETQYF.

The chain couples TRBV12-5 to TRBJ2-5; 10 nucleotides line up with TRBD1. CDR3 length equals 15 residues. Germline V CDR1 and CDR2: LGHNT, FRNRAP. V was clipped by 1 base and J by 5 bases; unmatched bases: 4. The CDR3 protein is CASGLGQGAGETQYF. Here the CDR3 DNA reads TGTGCTAGTGGTTTGGGACAGGGGGCGGGGGAGACCCAGTACTTC. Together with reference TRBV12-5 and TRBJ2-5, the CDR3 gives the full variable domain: DARVTQTPRHKVTEMGQEVTMRCQPILGHNTVFWYRQTMMQGLELLAYFRNRAPLDDSGMPKDRFSAEMPDATLATLKIQPSEPRDSAVYFCASGLGQGAGETQYFGPGTRLLVL.

CDR3 in DNA: TGTGCCACCAGTGGTATAGGTGGGCAGGCTCAGCATTTT. Amino acids: CATSGIGGQAQHF. The chain has TRBV24-1 and TRBJ1-5; D is uncertain. V was cut by 5 bases and J by 13 bases, with 17 bases left in between. Germline V gives CDR1 KGHDR, CDR2 SFDVKD. CDR3 length: 13 residues.

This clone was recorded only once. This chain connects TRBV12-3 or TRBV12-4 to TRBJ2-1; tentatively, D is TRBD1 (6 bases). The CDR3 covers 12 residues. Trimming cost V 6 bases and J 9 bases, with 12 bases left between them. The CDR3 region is CASSTGRTEQFF. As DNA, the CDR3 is TGTGCCAGCAGCACAGGGCGGACTGAGCAGTTCTTC.

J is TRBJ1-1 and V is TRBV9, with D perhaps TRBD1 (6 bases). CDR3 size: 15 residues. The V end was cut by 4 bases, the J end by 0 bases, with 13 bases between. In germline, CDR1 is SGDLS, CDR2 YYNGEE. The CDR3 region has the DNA TGTGCCAGCAGCCCAGGGGTACAGCTGAACACTGAAGCTTTCTTT. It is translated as CASSPGVQLNTEAFF.

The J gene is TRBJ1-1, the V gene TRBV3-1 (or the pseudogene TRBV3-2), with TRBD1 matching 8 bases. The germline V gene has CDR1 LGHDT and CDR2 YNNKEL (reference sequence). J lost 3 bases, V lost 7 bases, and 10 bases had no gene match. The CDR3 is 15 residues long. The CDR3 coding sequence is TGTGCCAGCATGCCTGGACAGGGTAGGTACACTGAAGCTTTCTTT. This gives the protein CASMPGQGRYTEAFF.

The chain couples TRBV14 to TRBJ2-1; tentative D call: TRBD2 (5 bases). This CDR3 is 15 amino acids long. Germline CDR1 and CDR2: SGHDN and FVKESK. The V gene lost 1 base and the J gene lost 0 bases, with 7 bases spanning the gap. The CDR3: CASSQVGVSYNEQFF. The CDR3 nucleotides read TGTGCCAGCAGCCAAGTCGGGGTCTCCTACAATGAGCAGTTCTTC.

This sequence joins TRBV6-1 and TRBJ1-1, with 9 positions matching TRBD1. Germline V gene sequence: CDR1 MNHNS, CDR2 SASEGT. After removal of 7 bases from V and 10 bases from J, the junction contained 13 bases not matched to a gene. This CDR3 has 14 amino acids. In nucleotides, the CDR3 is TGTGCCAGCATAATCGACCGGGACAGGGCTCTAGCTTTCTTT. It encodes CASIIDRDRALAFF.

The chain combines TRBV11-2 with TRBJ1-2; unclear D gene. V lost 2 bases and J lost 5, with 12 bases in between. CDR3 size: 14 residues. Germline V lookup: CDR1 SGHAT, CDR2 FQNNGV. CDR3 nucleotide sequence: TGTGCCAGCAGCTTAATGACATCCGGATATGGCTACACCTTC. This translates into CASSLMTSGYGYTF.

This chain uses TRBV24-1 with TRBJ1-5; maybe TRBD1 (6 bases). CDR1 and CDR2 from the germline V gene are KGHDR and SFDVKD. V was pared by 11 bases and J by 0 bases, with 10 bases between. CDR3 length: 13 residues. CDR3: CAIQGNSNQPQHF. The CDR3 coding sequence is TGTGCCATTCAGGGGAATAGCAATCAGCCCCAGCATTTT.

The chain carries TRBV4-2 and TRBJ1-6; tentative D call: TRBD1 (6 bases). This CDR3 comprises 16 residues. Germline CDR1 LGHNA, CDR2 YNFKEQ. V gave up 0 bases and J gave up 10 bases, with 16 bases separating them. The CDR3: CASSQDAKGGGSPLHF. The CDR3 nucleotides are TGTGCCAGCAGCCAAGACGCGAAAGGGGGAGGGTCACCCCTCCACTTT.

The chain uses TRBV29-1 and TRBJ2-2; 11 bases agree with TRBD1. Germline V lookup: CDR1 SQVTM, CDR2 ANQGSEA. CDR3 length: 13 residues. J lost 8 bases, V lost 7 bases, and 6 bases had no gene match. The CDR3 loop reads CSGRTGGVGELFF. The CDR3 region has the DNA TGCAGCGGTCGGACAGGGGGCGTGGGGGAGCTGTTTTTT.

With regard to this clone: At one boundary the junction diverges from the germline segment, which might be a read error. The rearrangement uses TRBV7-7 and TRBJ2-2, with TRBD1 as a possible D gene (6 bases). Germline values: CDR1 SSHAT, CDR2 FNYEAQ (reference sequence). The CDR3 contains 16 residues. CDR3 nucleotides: TGTGCTAGCAGCTTAGACAGGCCTACTGACACCGGGGAGCTGTTTTTT. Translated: CASSLDRPTDTGELFF.

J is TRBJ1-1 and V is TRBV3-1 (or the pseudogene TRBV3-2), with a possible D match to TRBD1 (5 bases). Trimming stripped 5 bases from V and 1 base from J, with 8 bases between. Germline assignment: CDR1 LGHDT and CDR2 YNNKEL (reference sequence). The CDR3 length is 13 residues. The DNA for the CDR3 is TGTGCCAGCAGCGAGACAGCGAACACTGAAGCTTTCTTT. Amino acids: CASSETANTEAFF.

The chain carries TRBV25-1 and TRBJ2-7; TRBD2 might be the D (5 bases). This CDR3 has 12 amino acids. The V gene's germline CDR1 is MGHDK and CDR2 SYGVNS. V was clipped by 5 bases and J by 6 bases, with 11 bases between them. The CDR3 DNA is TGTGCCAGCAGTTCCTACGGAGGCGAGCAGTACTTC. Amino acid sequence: CASSSYGGEQYF.